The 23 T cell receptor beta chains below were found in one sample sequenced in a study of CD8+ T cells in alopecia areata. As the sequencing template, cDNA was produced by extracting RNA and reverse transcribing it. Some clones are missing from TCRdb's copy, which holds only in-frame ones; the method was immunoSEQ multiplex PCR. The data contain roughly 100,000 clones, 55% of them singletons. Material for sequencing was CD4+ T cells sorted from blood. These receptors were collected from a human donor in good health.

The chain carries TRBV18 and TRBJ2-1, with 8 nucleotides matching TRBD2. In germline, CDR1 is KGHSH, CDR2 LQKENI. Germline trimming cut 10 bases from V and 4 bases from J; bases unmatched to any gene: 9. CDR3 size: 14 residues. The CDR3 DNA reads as TGTGCCACCGATAGCGGGACTAGGTACAATGAGCAGTTCTTC. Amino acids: CATDSGTRYNEQFF.

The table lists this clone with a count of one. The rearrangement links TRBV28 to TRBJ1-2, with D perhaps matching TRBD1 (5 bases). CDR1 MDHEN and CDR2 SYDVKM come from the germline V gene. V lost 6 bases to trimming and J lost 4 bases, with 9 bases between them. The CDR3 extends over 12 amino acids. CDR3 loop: CASRDTTYGYTF. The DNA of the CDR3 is TGTGCCAGCAGGGACACCACCTATGGCTACACCTTC.

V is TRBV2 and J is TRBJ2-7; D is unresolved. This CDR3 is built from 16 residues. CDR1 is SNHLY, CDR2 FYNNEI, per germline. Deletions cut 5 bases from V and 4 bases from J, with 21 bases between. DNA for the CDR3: TGTGCCAGCAGTTTATCCGACTCGTTCCTGGGGTACGAGCAGTACTTC. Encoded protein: CASSLSDSFLGYEQYF.

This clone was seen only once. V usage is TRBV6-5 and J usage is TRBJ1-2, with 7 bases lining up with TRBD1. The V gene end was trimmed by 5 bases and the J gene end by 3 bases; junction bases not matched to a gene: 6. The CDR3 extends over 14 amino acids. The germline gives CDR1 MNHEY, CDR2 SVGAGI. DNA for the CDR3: TGTGCCAGCAGTCAATCCGGGACAGACTATGGCTACACCTTC. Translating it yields CASSQSGTDYGYTF.

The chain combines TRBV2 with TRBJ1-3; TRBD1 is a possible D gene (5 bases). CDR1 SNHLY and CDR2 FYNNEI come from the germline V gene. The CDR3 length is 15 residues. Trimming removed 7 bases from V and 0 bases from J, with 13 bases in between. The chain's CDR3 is CASTRDSSSGNTIYF. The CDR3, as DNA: TGTGCCAGCACCAGAGACAGCAGCTCTGGAAACACCATATATTTT.

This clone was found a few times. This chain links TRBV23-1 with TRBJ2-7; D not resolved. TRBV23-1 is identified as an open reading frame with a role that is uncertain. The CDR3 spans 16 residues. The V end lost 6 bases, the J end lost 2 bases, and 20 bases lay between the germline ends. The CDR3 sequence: CASSLQISYCPYEQYF. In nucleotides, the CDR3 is TGCGCCAGCAGCCTCCAAATTAGTTATTGCCCCTACGAGCAGTACTTC.

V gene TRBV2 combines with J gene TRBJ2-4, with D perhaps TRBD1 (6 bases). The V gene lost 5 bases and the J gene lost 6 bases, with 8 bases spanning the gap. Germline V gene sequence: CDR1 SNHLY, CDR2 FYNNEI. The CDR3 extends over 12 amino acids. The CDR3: CASSTGRNIQYF. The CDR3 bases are TGTGCCAGCAGTACAGGGCGAAACATTCAGTACTTC.

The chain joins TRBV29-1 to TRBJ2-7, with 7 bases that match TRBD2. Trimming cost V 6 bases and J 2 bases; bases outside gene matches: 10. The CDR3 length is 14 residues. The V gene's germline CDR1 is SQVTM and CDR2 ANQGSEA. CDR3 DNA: TGCAGCGTCTCCACTAGCGCCCATCCCTACGAGCAGTACTTC. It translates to CSVSTSAHPYEQYF.

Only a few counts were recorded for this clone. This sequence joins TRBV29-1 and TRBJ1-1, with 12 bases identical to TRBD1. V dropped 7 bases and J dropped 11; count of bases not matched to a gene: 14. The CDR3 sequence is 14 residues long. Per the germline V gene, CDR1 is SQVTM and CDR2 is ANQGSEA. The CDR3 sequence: CSALGGQGAIGAFF. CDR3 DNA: TGCAGCGCCCTTGGGGGACAGGGGGCTATAGGGGCTTTCTTT. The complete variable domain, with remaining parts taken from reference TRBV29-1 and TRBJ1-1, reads SAVISQKPSRDICQRGTSLTIQCQVDSQVTMMFWYRQQPGQSLTLIATANQGSEATYESGFVIDKFPISRPNLTFSTLTVSNMSPEDSSIYLCSALGGQGAIGAFFGQGTRLTVV.

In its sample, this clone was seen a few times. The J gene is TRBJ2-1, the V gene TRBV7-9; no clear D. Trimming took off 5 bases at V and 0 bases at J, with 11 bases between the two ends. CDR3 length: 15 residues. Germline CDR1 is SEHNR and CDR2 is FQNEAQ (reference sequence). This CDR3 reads CASSARESSYNEQFF. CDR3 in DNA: TGTGCCAGCAGCGCTAGGGAAAGCTCCTACAATGAGCAGTTCTTC.

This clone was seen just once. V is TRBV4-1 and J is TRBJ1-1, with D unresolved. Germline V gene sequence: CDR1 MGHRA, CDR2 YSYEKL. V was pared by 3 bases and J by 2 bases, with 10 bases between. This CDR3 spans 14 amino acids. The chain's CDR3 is CASSQQEGNTEAFF. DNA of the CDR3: TGCGCCAGCAGCCAGCAGGAGGGAAACACTGAAGCTTTCTTT.

CDR3 sequence: CASSPPRDMVEETQYF. CDR3 bases: TGCGCCAGCAGCCCACCACGGGACATGGTGGAAGAGACCCAGTACTTC. The rearrangement joins TRBV5-1 to TRBJ2-5, with TRBD1 as a possible D gene (6 bases). CDR1 is SGHRS and CDR2 is YFSETQ in the germline V gene. Trimming took 4 bases from V and 3 from J, leaving 19 bases between them. The CDR3 spans 16 residues.

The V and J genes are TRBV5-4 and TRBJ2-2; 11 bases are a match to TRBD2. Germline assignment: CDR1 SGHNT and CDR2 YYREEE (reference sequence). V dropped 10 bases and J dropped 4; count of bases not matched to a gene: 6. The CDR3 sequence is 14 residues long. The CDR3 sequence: CACTSGGGTGELFF. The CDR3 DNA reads TGTGCCTGTACTAGCGGGGGCGGCACCGGGGAGCTGTTTTTT.

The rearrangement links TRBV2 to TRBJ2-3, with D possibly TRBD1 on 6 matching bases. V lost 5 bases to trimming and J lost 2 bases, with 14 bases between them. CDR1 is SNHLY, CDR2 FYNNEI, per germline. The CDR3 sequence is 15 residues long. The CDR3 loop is CASSSGGLHTDTQYF. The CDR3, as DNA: TGTGCCAGCAGTAGTGGGGGCCTACACACAGATACGCAGTATTTT.

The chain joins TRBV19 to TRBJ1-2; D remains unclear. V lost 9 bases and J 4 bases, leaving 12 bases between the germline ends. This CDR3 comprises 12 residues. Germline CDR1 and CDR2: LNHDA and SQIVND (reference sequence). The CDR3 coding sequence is TGTGCCAGCGACTCTCGTGGCTATGGCTACACCTTC. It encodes CASDSRGYGYTF.

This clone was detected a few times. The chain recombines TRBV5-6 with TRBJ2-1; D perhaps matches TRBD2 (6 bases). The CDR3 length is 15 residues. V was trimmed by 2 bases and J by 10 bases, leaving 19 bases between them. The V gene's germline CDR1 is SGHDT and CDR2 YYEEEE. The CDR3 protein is CASSLVQGPGGEQFF. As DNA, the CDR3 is TGTGCCAGCAGCTTAGTCCAGGGACCTGGAGGGGAGCAGTTCTTC. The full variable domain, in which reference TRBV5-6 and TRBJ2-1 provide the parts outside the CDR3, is DAGVTQSPTHLIKTRGQQVTLRCSPKSGHDTVSWYQQALGQGPQFIFQYYEEEERQRGNFPDRFSGHQFPNYSSELNVNALLLGDSALYLCASSLVQGPGGEQFFGPGTRLTVL.

The chain's CDR3 is CAWTGGYWRSNEQFF. Written as DNA, the CDR3 is TGTGCCTGGACCGGAGGGTATTGGCGGTCAAATGAGCAGTTCTTC. J is TRBJ2-1 and V is TRBV30, with D perhaps matching TRBD2 (6 bases). Germline loops: CDR1 GTSNPN, CDR2 SVGIG (reference sequence). Trimming took off 4 bases at V and 7 bases at J, with 20 bases between the two ends. The CDR3 consists of 15 residues.

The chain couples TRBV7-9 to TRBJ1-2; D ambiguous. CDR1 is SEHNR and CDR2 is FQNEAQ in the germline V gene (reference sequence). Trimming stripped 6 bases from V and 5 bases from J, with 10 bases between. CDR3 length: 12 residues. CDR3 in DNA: TGTGCCAGCAGTCAGACCGGTTATGGCTACACCTTC. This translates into CASSQTGYGYTF.

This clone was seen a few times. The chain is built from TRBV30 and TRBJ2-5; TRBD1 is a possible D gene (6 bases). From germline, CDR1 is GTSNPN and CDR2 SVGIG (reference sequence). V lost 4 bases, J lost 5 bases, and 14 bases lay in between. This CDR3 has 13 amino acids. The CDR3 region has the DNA TGTGCCTGGATTCTCAGGGGTGGGGAGACCCAGTACTTC. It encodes CAWILRGGETQYF.

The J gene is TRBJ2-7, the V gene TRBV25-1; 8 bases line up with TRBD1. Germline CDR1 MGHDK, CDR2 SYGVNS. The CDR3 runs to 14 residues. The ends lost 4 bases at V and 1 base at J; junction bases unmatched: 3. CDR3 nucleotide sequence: TGTGCCAGCAGTGGTGGACAGGGTTCCTACGAGCAGTACTTC. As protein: CASSGGQGSYEQYF.

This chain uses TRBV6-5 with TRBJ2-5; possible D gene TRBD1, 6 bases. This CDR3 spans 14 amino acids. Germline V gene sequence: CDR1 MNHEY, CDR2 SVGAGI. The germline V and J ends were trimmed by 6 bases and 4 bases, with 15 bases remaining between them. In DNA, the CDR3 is TGTGCCAGCAGAGCAACAGGGCATGGAGAGACCCAGTACTTC. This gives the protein CASRATGHGETQYF.

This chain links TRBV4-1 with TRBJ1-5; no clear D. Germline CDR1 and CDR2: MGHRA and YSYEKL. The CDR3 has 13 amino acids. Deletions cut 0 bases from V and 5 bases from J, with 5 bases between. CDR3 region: CASSQDNHQPQHF. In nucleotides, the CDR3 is TGCGCCAGCAGCCAAGACAACCATCAGCCCCAGCATTTT.

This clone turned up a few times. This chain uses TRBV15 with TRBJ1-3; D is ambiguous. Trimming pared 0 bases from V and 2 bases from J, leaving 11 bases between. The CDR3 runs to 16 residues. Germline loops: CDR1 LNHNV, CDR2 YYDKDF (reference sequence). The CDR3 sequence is CATSRDRRGTGNTIYF. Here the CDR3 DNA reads TGTGCCACCAGCAGAGATCGGCGAGGGACTGGAAACACCATATATTTT.